This TCR beta chain comes out of a study of blood T cell repertoires in COVID-19. Study details: Acute and convalescent COVID-19 samples came from the United States, Italy and Spain. T cells, B-cell-depleted T cells, or PBMCs supplied cDNA or gDNA.

In the original processing: Amplifying reference gene primers gave estimates of nucleated cell counts. Data came from immunoSEQ multiplex PCR; TCRdb stores just in-frame clones and leaves some out. The V and J calls and the clone size are those of that table, but D and trimming were determined from the DNA. The repertoire has nearly 35,000 clones, roughly 80% of them found once; the top ten carry approximately 7%. CDR3 length: 13 residues. Trimming took 0 bases from V and 3 from J, leaving 5 bases between them. Germline V CDR1 and CDR2: MNHNY, SVGAGI (reference sequence). The sequenced material came from peripheral blood. J is TRBJ1-1 and V is TRBV6-6, with unresolved D. This receptor was taken from a woman in her sixties or seventies with acute or convalescent COVID-19. CDR3 coding DNA: TGTGCCAGCAGTTACTCGGAGGACACTGAAGCTTTCTTT. This sequence encodes CASSYSEDTEAFF.